These 30 T cell receptor beta chains were all obtained from the same sample, sequenced in a study of Ad26.COV2.S vaccination and SARS-CoV-2 variants. As for treatment: about 20 received Ad26.COV2.S at low or high dose, single or two shots; 5 received placebo; per-sample allocation not given. Specimens were obtained on day 63 following the first vaccine or placebo injection. Clones were sequenced by immunoSEQ multiplex PCR, and TCRdb holds only the in-frame ones, with some missing. The top ten clones hold roughly 3.5% of a sample with roughly 270,000 clones, about 90% of them seen once. The sequencing here drew on peripheral blood, taken in a trial of Ad26.COV2.S vaccine versus placebo. Receptors were obtained from a person aged 18-60 years who received the Ad26.COV2.S COVID-19 vaccine or a placebo.

This chain connects TRBV7-9 to TRBJ1-4, with D perhaps TRBD1 (6 bases). The CDR3 has 14 amino acids. V was cut by 5 bases and J by 7 bases, with 14 bases left in between. The germline CDR1 and CDR2 sequences are SEHNR and FQNEAQ (reference sequence). The CDR3 DNA follows: TGTGCCAGCAGCCCCACAGGGTTGAGTGAAAAACTGTTTTTT. Residues: CASSPTGLSEKLFF.

The chain links TRBV5-1 to TRBJ2-5; tentatively, D is TRBD1 (6 bases). CDR3 length: 15 residues. Per germline, CDR1 SGHRS and CDR2 YFSETQ. V was clipped by 0 bases and J by 0 bases, with 9 bases between them. In DNA form, the CDR3 reads TGCGCCAGCAGCTTGGGTCAGGGGTACCAAGAGACCCAGTACTTC. It specifies CASSLGQGYQETQYF.

The J gene is TRBJ1-5, the V gene TRBV19; D perhaps matches TRBD1 (5 bases). The CDR3 sequence is 13 residues long. Germline-derived CDR1 and CDR2 are LNHDA and SQIVND (reference sequence). Deletions cut 5 bases from V and 6 bases from J, with 11 bases between. The CDR3 protein is CASSPGLGQPQHF. DNA for the CDR3: TGTGCCAGTAGTCCAGGGTTAGGTCAGCCCCAGCATTTT. Looking up the rest from reference TRBV19 and TRBJ1-5 gives the full variable domain: DGGITQSPKYLFRKEGQNVTLSCEQNLNHDAMYWYRQDPGQGLRLIYYSQIVNDFQKGDIAEGYSVSREKKESFPLTVTSAQKNPTAFYLCASSPGLGQPQHFGDGTRLSIL.

This clone showed up just once. This rearrangement joins TRBV5-1 to TRBJ2-5; weak D call: TRBD1 (5 bases). This CDR3 spans 12 amino acids. Trimming removed 4 bases from V and 9 bases from J, with 13 bases in between. Per the germline V gene, CDR1 is SGHRS and CDR2 is YFSETQ. The CDR3 bases are TGCGCCAGCAGCCTTGGCTTAGGGGCCCAGTACTTC. The encoded protein is CASSLGLGAQYF.

This clone was detected only once. The rearrangement uses TRBV28 and TRBJ1-2; 9 bases fit TRBD1. The germline CDR1 and CDR2 sequences are MDHEN and SYDVKM. Losses at the gene ends were 8 bases for V and 4 bases for J; bases not matched to a gene: 20. CDR3 length: 18 residues. The CDR3 DNA reads as TGTGCCAGCGCCACACAGGGGGCGGTGGACGGAGGGGTCTATGGCTACACCTTC. The encoded protein is CASATQGAVDGGVYGYTF.

This clone appeared a single time. The chain is built from TRBV5-8 and TRBJ2-3; D gene unclear. The CDR3 extends over 16 amino acids. V shed 0 bases and J shed 0 bases, with 11 bases lying between them. CDR1 and CDR2 from the germline V gene are SGHTS and YDEGEE. The CDR3 sequence is CASSLGATASTDTQYF. CDR3 bases: TGTGCCAGCAGCTTGGGGGCCACGGCTAGCACAGATACGCAGTATTTT.

This chain connects TRBV7-2 to TRBJ1-1; D is unresolved. CDR3 length: 14 residues. V lost 4 bases, J lost 1 base, and 10 bases lay in between. Germline CDR1 is SGHTA and CDR2 is FQGNSA. The CDR3 DNA reads TGTGCCAGCAGCTCCCGATGGTGGAACACTGAAGCTTTCTTT. Translated, it gives CASSSRWWNTEAFF.

The chain is built from TRBV5-1 and TRBJ2-1; 8 bases map to TRBD2. Germline loops: CDR1 SGHRS, CDR2 YFSETQ. The CDR3 covers 14 residues. With 0 bases clipped from V and 5 bases from J, the junction kept 1 base outside the gene matches. The DNA for the CDR3 is TGCGCCAGCAGCTTGGGACTAGCGAACAATGAGCAGTTCTTC. This translates into CASSLGLANNEQFF.

The chain couples TRBV24-1 to TRBJ2-1; D is perhaps TRBD1 (6 bases). CDR3 length: 15 amino acids. Germline CDR1 reads KGHDR; CDR2 reads SFDVKD. With 5 bases removed from V and 9 bases from J, the gap between germline ends came to 19 bases. CDR3 in amino acids: CATSVGHGAPGEQFF. The CDR3 nucleotides are TGTGCCACCAGTGTGGGACACGGGGCCCCGGGTGAGCAGTTCTTC.

The chain couples TRBV11-3 to TRBJ2-1; 12 bases map to TRBD2. The trim removed 6 bases at V and 3 bases at J, leaving 3 bases unmatched. The CDR3 runs 15 residues. The V gene's germline CDR1 is SGHNT and CDR2 YENEEA. The CDR3 DNA is TGTGCCAGCAGTTTACTAGCGGGGGGCTACAATGAGCAGTTCTTC. This gives the protein CASSLLAGGYNEQFF.

On this clone: The identical CDR3 is also encoded by other nucleotide sequences in the sample. The CDR3 coding sequence is TGTGCCAGCAGTTACTCTCCCGGGCAGCCCCAGCATTTT. Residues: CASSYSPGQPQHF. V usage is TRBV6-5 and J usage is TRBJ1-5; D unresolved. The CDR3 length is 13 residues. The V end was cut by 0 bases, the J end by 7 bases, with 7 bases between. Germline CDR1 and CDR2: MNHEY and SVGAGI.

The rearrangement links TRBV7-9 to TRBJ2-7; 8 positions match TRBD1. Trimming cost V 8 bases and J 3 bases; bases outside gene matches: 6. The V gene's germline CDR1 is SEHNR and CDR2 FQNEAQ (reference sequence). CDR3 length equals 13 residues. The CDR3 here is CASVGDRSYEQYF. Here the CDR3 DNA reads TGTGCCAGCGTGGGGGACAGGAGCTACGAGCAGTACTTC.

This chain uses TRBV5-1 with TRBJ2-1; TRBD2 matches at 13 bases. V trimming: 5 bases; J trimming: 8 bases; junction bases outside the gene matches: 7. The CDR3 is 15 residues long. The germline V gene has CDR1 SGHRS and CDR2 YFSETQ. The CDR3 region is CASRPGTSGIDEQFF. The CDR3 nucleotides read TGCGCCAGCAGGCCCGGGACTAGCGGGATCGATGAGCAGTTCTTC.

The CDR3 reads CASERDRGLNEQYF. The CDR3 DNA sequence: TGTGCCAGCGAGCGGGACAGGGGATTAAACGAGCAGTACTTC. The V and J genes are TRBV2 and TRBJ2-7, with TRBD1 matching 10 bases. Germline loops: CDR1 SNHLY, CDR2 FYNNEI. The CDR3 loop spans 14 amino acids. V dropped 8 bases and J dropped 5; count of bases not matched to a gene: 9.

This clone came up a few times. The CDR3 loop is CASSLTCPLRPGANVLTF. The CDR3 coding sequence is TGTGCCAGCAGCTTAACGTGCCCCCTGCGGCCTGGGGCCAACGTCCTGACTTTC. The rearrangement links TRBV7-9 to TRBJ2-6; D is uncertain. This CDR3 comprises 18 residues. Germline V gene lookup returns CDR1 SEHNR and CDR2 FQNEAQ (reference sequence). V gave up 2 bases and J gave up 2 bases, with 16 bases separating them. Based on the CDR3 plus reference TRBV7-9 and TRBJ2-6, the full variable domain is DTGVSQNPRHKITKRGQNVTFRCDPISEHNRLYWYRQTLGQGPEFLTYFQNEAQLEKSRLLSDRFSAERPKGSFSTLEIQRTEQGDSAMYLCASSLTCPLRPGANVLTFGAGSRLTVL.

The CDR3 reads CASSGHGTSTGELFF. CDR3 nucleotide sequence: TGTGCCAGCAGCGGCCACGGGACGTCCACCGGGGAGCTGTTTTTT. This sequence joins TRBV9 and TRBJ2-2; possibly TRBD1 or TRBD2 for D (5 bases each). This CDR3 comprises 15 residues. Germline values: CDR1 SGDLS, CDR2 YYNGEE. V lost 3 bases to trimming and J lost 4 bases, with 13 bases between them. Variable domain in full (rest from reference TRBV9 and TRBJ2-2): DSGVTQTPKHLITATGQRVTLRCSPRSGDLSVYWYQQSLDQGLQFLIQYYNGEERAKGNILERFSAQQFPDLHSELNLSSLELGDSALYFCASSGHGTSTGELFFGEGSRLTVL.

This chain uses TRBV20-1 with TRBJ2-1; TRBD2 agrees at 10 bases. Germline-derived CDR1 and CDR2 are DFQATT and SNEGSKA (reference sequence). V lost 3 bases to trimming and J lost 9 bases; unmatched junction nucleotides: 8. CDR3 size: 14 residues. DNA for the CDR3: TGCAGTGCTAGTCAGGCTAGCGGGAGCGGTGAGCAGTTCTTC. Translating it yields CSASQASGSGEQFF.

The chain joins TRBV15 to TRBJ1-1; 7 bases are a match to TRBD1. Unmatched junction bases numbered 11, after V lost 4 bases and J lost 0 bases. The CDR3 runs to 17 residues. Germline CDR1 reads LNHNV; CDR2 reads YYDKDF (reference sequence). The CDR3 here is CATSIFRQGLLNTEAFF. CDR3 sequence (DNA): TGTGCCACCAGCATTTTCAGACAGGGCCTATTGAACACTGAAGCTTTCTTT.

The V gene is TRBV29-1, the J gene TRBJ1-1; D unclear. Trimming took off 4 bases at V and 0 bases at J, with 9 bases between the two ends. The CDR3 is 13 residues long. Germline CDR1 and CDR2: SQVTM and ANQGSEA. CDR3 residues: CSVAVDMNTEAFF. CDR3 nucleotide sequence: TGCAGCGTTGCAGTGGATATGAACACTGAAGCTTTCTTT. Combining the CDR3 with reference TRBV29-1 and TRBJ1-1 gives the whole variable domain SAVISQKPSRDICQRGTSLTIQCQVDSQVTMMFWYRQQPGQSLTLIATANQGSEATYESGFVIDKFPISRPNLTFSTLTVSNMSPEDSSIYLCSVAVDMNTEAFFGQGTRLTVV.

The chain recombines TRBV6-2 or TRBV6-3 with TRBJ1-2, with D unclear. V was clipped by 2 bases and J by 7 bases, with 5 bases between them. Germline-derived CDR1 and CDR2 are MNHEY and SVGEGT. This CDR3 is 11 amino acids long. CDR3 residues: CASSYGGGYTF. CDR3 DNA: TGTGCCAGCAGTTACGGAGGTGGCTACACCTTC.

The chain couples TRBV3-1 (or the pseudogene TRBV3-2) to TRBJ2-1; tentative D call: TRBD1 (6 bases). Germline V gene data show CDR1 as LGHDT and CDR2 as YNNKEL (reference sequence). This CDR3 comprises 15 residues. Trimming pared 4 bases from V and 7 bases from J, leaving 17 bases between. CDR3 DNA sequence: TGTGCCAGCAGCCTCCTAGACAGGCCGGCAAATGAGCAGTTCTTC. Residues: CASSLLDRPANEQFF.

This clone was detected only a few times. The rearrangement joins TRBV4-2 to TRBJ2-1; D is uncertain. With 0 bases removed from V and 8 bases from J, the gap between germline ends came to 11 bases. Germline V lookup: CDR1 LGHNA, CDR2 YNFKEQ. The CDR3 is 14 amino acids. The CDR3 coding sequence is TGTGCCAGCAGCCAAGATGGTGGGCCGGATGAGCAGTTCTTC. This encodes CASSQDGGPDEQFF.

The chain couples TRBV7-3 to TRBJ2-2; no clear D. Trimming cost V 4 bases and J 1 base, with 7 bases left between them. The germline gives CDR1 SGHTA, CDR2 FQGTGA. The CDR3 runs 14 residues. The CDR3 coding sequence is TGTGCCAGCAGCTCGGACGGGAACACCGGGGAGCTGTTTTTT. It is translated as CASSSDGNTGELFF.

Here the CDR3 DNA reads TGTGCCAGCAGCCACCCGGTGGGGACAGCCGACGGGGTTTCACCCCTCCACTTT. Its translation: CASSHPVGTADGVSPLHF. The chain combines TRBV7-2 with TRBJ1-6; TRBD1 matches 7 bases. The CDR3 is 18 amino acids. The trim removed 5 bases at V and 9 bases at J, leaving 19 bases unmatched. Germline V CDR1 and CDR2: SGHTA, FQGNSA. Using reference TRBV7-2 and TRBJ1-6 for the parts outside the CDR3, the full variable domain is GAGVSQSPSNKVTEKGKDVELRCDPISGHTALYWYRQSLGQGLEFLIYFQGNSAPDKSGLPSDRFSAERTGGSVSTLTIQRTQQEDSAVYLCASSHPVGTADGVSPLHFGNGTRLTVT.

The rearrangement links TRBV5-4 to TRBJ2-3, with a tentative D call TRBD1 (6 bases). This CDR3 has 14 residues. Trimming shortened V by 7 bases and J by 4 bases, and 16 bases separated the two germline ends. Germline CDR1 is SGHNT and CDR2 is YYREEE (reference sequence). CDR3 sequence reads: CASGRGGLPDTQYF. As DNA, the CDR3 is TGTGCCAGCGGAAGAGGGGGTTTGCCAGATACGCAGTATTTT.

The chain combines TRBV6-5 with TRBJ1-1; 9 nucleotides line up with TRBD1. The germline V gene encodes CDR1 MNHEY and CDR2 SVGAGI. The CDR3 loop spans 12 amino acids. Trimming took 10 bases from V and 4 from J; bases not matched to a gene: 4. The CDR3 reads CATRDRVTEAFF. As DNA, the CDR3 is TGTGCCACCAGGGACAGGGTCACTGAAGCTTTCTTT.

The rearrangement joins TRBV6-1 to TRBJ1-1, with D perhaps TRBD1 (5 bases). The germline gives CDR1 MNHNS, CDR2 SASEGT. V gave up 4 bases and J gave up 1 base, with 19 bases separating them. This CDR3 is 17 amino acids long. CDR3 in amino acids: CASSARRTLGGNTEAFF. CDR3 DNA: TGTGCCAGCAGTGCCCGAAGGACGTTGGGGGGGAACACTGAAGCTTTCTTT.

The chain combines TRBV4-1 with TRBJ2-3; D remains unclear. The CDR3 is made up of 15 amino acids. CDR1 and CDR2 from the germline V gene are MGHRA and YSYEKL. Trimming shortened V by 4 bases and J by 0 bases, and 11 bases separated the two germline ends. The CDR3 DNA sequence: TGCGCCAGCAGCCGAGTGACTCAAAGCACAGATACGCAGTATTTT. Its translation: CASSRVTQSTDTQYF.

The CDR3 here is CASSLDLGASGEQFF. The CDR3 DNA reads as TGTGCCAGCAGCTTAGATCTGGGGGCTAGCGGTGAGCAGTTCTTC. This chain links TRBV11-2 with TRBJ2-1; TRBD2 might be the D (7 bases). Per germline, CDR1 SGHAT and CDR2 FQNNGV. This CDR3 is 15 amino acids long. V was clipped by 0 bases and J by 9 bases, with 15 bases between them.

The CDR3 loop is CASSLGLGAGGLVYEQYF. The CDR3 nucleotides read TGTGCCAGCAGCTTGGGGTTAGGAGCGGGAGGTTTGGTCTACGAGCAGTACTTC. The chain combines TRBV5-4 with TRBJ2-7, with 9 bases identical to TRBD2. The V and J ends lost 0 bases and 3 bases, in that order; junction bases with no gene match: 13. This CDR3 is built from 18 residues. Germline V gene data show CDR1 as SGHNT and CDR2 as YYREEE (reference sequence).